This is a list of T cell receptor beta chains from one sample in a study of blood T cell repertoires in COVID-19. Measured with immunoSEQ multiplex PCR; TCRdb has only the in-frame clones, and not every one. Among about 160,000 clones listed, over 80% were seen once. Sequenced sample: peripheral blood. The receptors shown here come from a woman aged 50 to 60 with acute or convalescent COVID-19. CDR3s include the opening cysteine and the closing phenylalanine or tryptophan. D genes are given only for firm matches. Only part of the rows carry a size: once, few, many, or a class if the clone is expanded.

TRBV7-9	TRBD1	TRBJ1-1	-	TGTGCCAGCAGCCACCAACAGGGGATCGGTTTCTTT	CASSHQQGIGFF
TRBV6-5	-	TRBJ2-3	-	TGTGCCAGCAGTTATGGGGGCATGGCAGATACGCAGTATTTT	CASSYGGMADTQYF
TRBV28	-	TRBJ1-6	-	TGTGCCAGCAGCAGGGATCATAATTCACCCCTCCACTTT	CASSRDHNSPLHF
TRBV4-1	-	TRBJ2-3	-	TGCGCCAGCAGCCACCACCCCGGCGGGCAGTCCACAGATACGCAGTATTTT	CASSHHPGGQSTDTQYF
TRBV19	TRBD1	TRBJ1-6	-	TGTGCCAGCAAGGGACAGCCTTTCTATAATTCACCCCTCCACTTT	CASKGQPFYNSPLHF
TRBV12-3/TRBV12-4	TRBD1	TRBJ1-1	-	TGTGCCAGCAGTCCTCGACAGGGGAGCGGAGCTTTCTTT	CASSPRQGSGAFF
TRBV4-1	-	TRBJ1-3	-	TGCGCCAGCAGCCAAGATATCAGGGTGCGGGGAAACACCATATATTTT	CASSQDIRVRGNTIYF
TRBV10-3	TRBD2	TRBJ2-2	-	TGTGCCATCACCCAGACTAGCGGGAAAATTGCCGGGGAGCTGTTTTTT	CAITQTSGKIAGELFF
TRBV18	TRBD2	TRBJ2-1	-	TGTGCCAGCTCCCGGGACTACTCCTACAATGAGCAGTTCTTC	CASSRDYSYNEQFF
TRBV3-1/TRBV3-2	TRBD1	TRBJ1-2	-	TGTGCCAGCAGCCGAGGGACAGCTAACTATGGCTACACCTTC	CASSRGTANYGYTF
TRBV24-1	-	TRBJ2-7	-	TGTGCCACCAGTGATTTGCAGGAGGGACGATTCTCCTACGAGCAGTACTTC	CATSDLQEGRFSYEQYF
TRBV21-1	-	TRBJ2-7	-	TGTGCCAGCAGCAAAATCCCCGGGACTCCTAGCTCCTACGAGCAGTACTTC	CASSKIPGTPSSYEQYF
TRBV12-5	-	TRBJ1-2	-	TGTGCTAGTGGCCCAACTATTAACTATGGCTACACCTTC	CASGPTINYGYTF
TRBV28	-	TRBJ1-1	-	TGTGCCAGCAGTTCCGGACAGATGAACACTGAAGCTTTCTTT	CASSSGQMNTEAFF
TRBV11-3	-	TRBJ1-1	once	TGTGCCAGCAGCTCCCACATGAACACTGAAGCTTTCTTT	CASSSHMNTEAFF
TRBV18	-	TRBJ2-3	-	TGTGCCAGCTCCCAGGGGCGCACAGATACGCAGTATTTT	CASSQGRTDTQYF
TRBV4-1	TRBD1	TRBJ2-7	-	TGCGCCAGCAGCCCCCGACAGGGGACCTACGAGCAGTACTTC	CASSPRQGTYEQYF
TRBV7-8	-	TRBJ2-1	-	TGTGCCAGCAGCCCTCTAATAGGTGGGGACAAAGTGATAAATGAGCAGTTCTTC	CASSPLIGGDKVINEQFF
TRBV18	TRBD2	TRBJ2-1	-	TGTGCCAGCTCACCCGGACTAGCGGGGGGCAATAGGAATGAGCAGTTCTTC	CASSPGLAGGNRNEQFF
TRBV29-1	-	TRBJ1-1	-	TGCAGCGTTGGGGGGCCGGACAGCTTGAACACTGAAGCTTTCTTT	CSVGGPDSLNTEAFF
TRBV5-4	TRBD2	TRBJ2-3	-	TGTGCCAGCAGCTTGGCCAGCGGGAGCGGAGATACGCAGTATTTT	CASSLASGSGDTQYF
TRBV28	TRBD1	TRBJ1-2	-	TGTGCCAGCAGCCCGTTTCCGGACAGGGGACATGGCTACACCTTC	CASSPFPDRGHGYTF
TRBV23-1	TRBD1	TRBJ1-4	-	TGCGCCAGCAGCCCCGGACAGGGGATTAATGAAAAACTGTTTTTT	CASSPGQGINEKLFF
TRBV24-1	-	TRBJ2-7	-	TGTGCCACCAGTGATTGGGATAACAGGGACGGGCAGTACTTC	CATSDWDNRDGQYF
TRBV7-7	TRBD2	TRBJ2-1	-	TGTGCTAGCAGCTTACTAGCGGGAGCGTCCAATAATGAGCAGTTCTTC	CASSLLAGASNNEQFF
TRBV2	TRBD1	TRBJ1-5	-	TGTGCCAGCATCTTTGACAGGGGGCGAGGACAGCCCCAGCATTTT	CASIFDRGRGQPQHF
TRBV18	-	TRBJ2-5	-	TGTGCCAGCTTACCGCCTGAGAAAGAGACCCAGTACTTC	CASLPPEKETQYF
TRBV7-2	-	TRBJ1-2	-	TGTGCCAGCAGCTCATCAGGCCGCTATGGCTACACCTTC	CASSSSGRYGYTF
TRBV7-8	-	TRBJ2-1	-	TGTGCCAGCAGCGCTAGCCAGATAATATACAATGAGCAGTTCTTC	CASSASQIIYNEQFF
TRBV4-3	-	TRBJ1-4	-	TGCGCCAGCAGCCAAGATGCTCCAGGGGAGAATGAAAAACTGTTTTTT	CASSQDAPGENEKLFF
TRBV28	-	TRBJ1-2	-	TGTGCCAGCAGTTTGTACAGGCGTGGTAGTGGCTACACCTTC	CASSLYRRGSGYTF
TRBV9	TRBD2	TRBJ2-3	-	TGTGCCAGCACCCGCGAGGCGGGAGGGGCGACGGATACGCAGTATTTT	CASTREAGGATDTQYF
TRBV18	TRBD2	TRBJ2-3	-	TGTGCCAGCTCACCCCCCGGGACTAGCGCCACAGATACGCAGTATTTT	CASSPPGTSATDTQYF
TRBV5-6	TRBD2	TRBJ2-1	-	TGTGCCAGCAGCTTGGTGCTAGCGGGGGCGGGTGAGCAGTTCTTC	CASSLVLAGAGEQFF
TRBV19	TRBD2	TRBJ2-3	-	TGTGCCAGTAATAGCGGGATGAGGGGAGATACGCAGTATTTT	CASNSGMRGDTQYF
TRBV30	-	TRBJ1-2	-	TGTGCCTGGAGTGGAGGGACTAACTATGGCTACACCTTC	CAWSGGTNYGYTF
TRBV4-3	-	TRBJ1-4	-	TGCGCCAGCAGCCAAGCCAGGGGAACTAATGAAAAACTGTTTTTT	CASSQARGTNEKLFF
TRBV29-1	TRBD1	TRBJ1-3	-	TGCAGCGTGAGGACCGGGACAGCTGGAAACACCATATATTTT	CSVRTGTAGNTIYF
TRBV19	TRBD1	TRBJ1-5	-	TGTGCCAGTAGTACCCACAGGGGTAGCGATCAGCCCCAGCATTTT	CASSTHRGSDQPQHF
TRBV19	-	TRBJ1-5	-	TGTGCCAGTAGTGAGAGGGGGTCCCCCAATCAGCCCCAGCATTTT	CASSERGSPNQPQHF
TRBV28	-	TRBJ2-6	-	TGTGCCAGCGGGGGGACAGCCTCTGGGGCCAACGTCCTGACTTTC	CASGGTASGANVLTF
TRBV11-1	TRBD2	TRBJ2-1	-	TGTGCCAGCAGCTCTATAGCGGGAGCTTACAATGAGCAGTTCTTC	CASSSIAGAYNEQFF
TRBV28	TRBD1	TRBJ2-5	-	TGTGCCAGCAGTTTATGGGGACAGGGGGGTCAAGAGACCCAGTACTTC	CASSLWGQGGQETQYF
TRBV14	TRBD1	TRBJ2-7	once	TGTGCCAGCAGCCAAGCTTCTACAGGGGCCTACGAGCAGTACTTC	CASSQASTGAYEQYF
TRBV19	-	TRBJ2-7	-	TGTGCCAGTAGTATAGTTGGAGGGGCCGGATTTGGCGAGCAGTACTTC	CASSIVGGAGFGEQYF
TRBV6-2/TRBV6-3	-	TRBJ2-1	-	TGTGCCAGCAGTTACTCGCTGGGCAGGGGCTACAATGAGCAGTTCTTC	CASSYSLGRGYNEQFF
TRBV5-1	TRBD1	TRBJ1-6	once	TGCGCCAGCAGCTTCGGACAGGATAATTCACCCCTCCACTTT	CASSFGQDNSPLHF
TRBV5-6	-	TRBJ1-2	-	TGTGCCAGCAGCTCCCCGAGGGAGGGTTATGGCTACACCTTC	CASSSPREGYGYTF
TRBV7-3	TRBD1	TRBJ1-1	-	TGTGCCAGCAGTTCCGGGACAGGGGCTCGTGAAGCTTTCTTT	CASSSGTGAREAFF
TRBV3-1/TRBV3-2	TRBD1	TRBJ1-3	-	TGTGCCAGCAGCCAACGGACAGGGCCTGGAAACACCATATATTTT	CASSQRTGPGNTIYF
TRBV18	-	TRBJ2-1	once	TGTGCCAGCTCACAATTCTCCCGGACAGAAAACAATGAGCAGTTCTTC	CASSQFSRTENNEQFF
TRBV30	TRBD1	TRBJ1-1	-	TGTGCCTGGAACCAGGGGGCAAAGGGAAAGACTGAAGCTTTCTTT	CAWNQGAKGKTEAFF
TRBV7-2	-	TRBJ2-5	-	TGTGCCAGCAGCCCCCGAGTGAGGGAGACCCAGTACTTC	CASSPRVRETQYF
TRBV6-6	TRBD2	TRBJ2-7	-	TGTGCCAGCACGAAGGGGACTAGCGGGGGTTCCTACGAGCAGTACTTC	CASTKGTSGGSYEQYF
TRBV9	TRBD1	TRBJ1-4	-	TGTGCCAGCAGCTCACCGGGACAGGAGCCAGGAGGGGCCGATGAAAAACTGTTTTTT	CASSSPGQEPGGADEKLFF